This T cell receptor beta chain was identified in a study of beta chain features in type 1 diabetes. Study as a whole: Patients were similar to healthy donors in age and gender (as well as in cell yields).

Every donor had blood drawn once into heparin, around 0.12 L on average. Post-sort purity exceeded 95% for all sorted populations. The CDR3 is made up of 14 amino acids. The germline V and J ends were trimmed by 2 bases and 6 bases, with 14 bases remaining between them. Looked up from germline, CDR1 is MDHEN and CDR2 is SYDVKM. The study, taken as a whole, reports: The study found moderately but significantly shorter TCRB CDR3s in all four CD4+ subsets of Type 1 diabetes patients. PCR might show a preference for shorter templates, equally across patients and controls.

As regards this clone: Antigen unknown.

Expressed TCRB transcripts were sequenced because the entire RNA isolate underwent reverse transcription. Produced via immunoSEQ multiplex PCR; TCRdb's table is partial and in-frame only. The sample holds around 250,000 clones, roughly 20% seen once. This receptor was obtained from a woman in her thirties or forties with type 1 diabetes. Sequencing was done on a sample of naive CD4+ T cells from blood. The gene calls are TRBV28 and TRBJ2-7; tentatively, D is TRBD1 (5 bases). CDR3 sequence reads: CASSLGARPSEQYF. As DNA, the CDR3 is TGTGCCAGCAGTTTAGGGGCGCGGCCTTCCGAGCAGTACTTC.